These 31 T cell receptor beta chains were sequenced from one sample in a study of T cell responses to AZD1222 COVID-19 vaccine. Some clones are missing from TCRdb's copy, which holds only in-frame ones; the method was immunoSEQ multiplex PCR. Of over 85,000 clones listed, about 86% are singletons. The sequencing here drew on peripheral blood, taken on day 0 of AZD1222 vaccination. The receptors were gathered from an adult in good health.

The chain is built from TRBV30 and TRBJ1-5, with 11 positions matching TRBD1. The CDR3 consists of 13 residues. In germline, CDR1 is GTSNPN, CDR2 SVGIG (reference sequence). J lost 7 bases, V lost 3 bases, and 2 bases had no gene match. For the CDR3, the DNA is TGTGCCTGGAGCGGACAGGGGGCACAGCCCCAGCATTTT. It codes for CAWSGQGAQPQHF.

This chain joins TRBV7-2 and TRBJ1-3, with 8 bases lining up with TRBD1. V shed 2 bases, J shed 2 bases, and the junction held 5 bases outside the gene matches. Germline assignment: CDR1 SGHTA and CDR2 FQGNSA. This CDR3 comprises 16 residues. In nucleotides, the CDR3 is TGTGCCAGCAGCTTACTCAGGACAGGGACTGGAAACACCATATATTTT. Its protein is CASSLLRTGTGNTIYF.

The rearrangement joins TRBV30 to TRBJ2-5, with 13 bases lining up with TRBD2. Germline CDR1 is GTSNPN and CDR2 is SVGIG (reference sequence). V dropped 3 bases and J dropped 5; count of bases not matched to a gene: 0. CDR3 length: 13 residues. DNA for the CDR3: TGTGCCTGGAGACTAGCGGGGGGGGAGACCCAGTACTTC. Protein sequence: CAWRLAGGETQYF.

The chain combines TRBV7-9 with TRBJ1-1, with D possibly matching TRBD1 (5 bases). Germline V gene lookup returns CDR1 SEHNR and CDR2 FQNEAQ (reference sequence). The CDR3 runs 13 residues. V lost 7 bases and J 5 bases, leaving 14 bases between the germline ends. The CDR3 nucleotides read TGTGCCAGCAAGACCGGGGGGAGGACTGAAGCTTTCTTT. This codes for CASKTGGRTEAFF.

This clone has only one observation. The V gene is TRBV5-1, the J gene TRBJ1-1, with TRBD1 identical over 9 bases. The junction had 7 bases not matched to a gene; V was cut back by 0 bases and J by 4 bases. Germline V gene sequence: CDR1 SGHRS, CDR2 YFSETQ. This CDR3 has 16 amino acids. The CDR3 protein is CASSLEGTGSGTEAFF. The CDR3 DNA is TGCGCCAGCAGCTTGGAGGGGACAGGGTCGGGCACTGAAGCTTTCTTT.

The chain couples TRBV6-2 or TRBV6-3 to TRBJ2-3; 7 bases fit TRBD2. Per the germline V gene, CDR1 is MNHEY and CDR2 is SVGEGT. V dropped 5 bases and J dropped 2; count of bases not matched to a gene: 1. The CDR3 is 13 residues long. The CDR3 DNA sequence: TGTGCCAGCAGTACTAGCGACACAGATACGCAGTATTTT. It specifies CASSTSDTDTQYF.

This chain connects TRBV29-1 to TRBJ2-1; maybe TRBD2 (7 bases). Trimming took off 4 bases at V and 5 bases at J, with 9 bases between the two ends. Germline V gene data show CDR1 as SQVTM and CDR2 as ANQGSEA. The CDR3 extends over 12 amino acids. This chain's CDR3 is CSVAGGHNEQFF. The DNA of the CDR3 is TGCAGCGTTGCCGGGGGGCACAATGAGCAGTTCTTC.

The chain has TRBV27 and TRBJ2-7; D gene unclear. Germline V gene sequence: CDR1 MNHEY, CDR2 SMNVEV (reference sequence). V was shortened by 3 bases and J by 3 bases, with 9 bases between the two germline ends. There are 13 residues in the CDR3. CDR3 loop: CASSFSRGYEQYF. The CDR3 coding sequence is TGTGCCAGCAGTTTCTCGAGAGGCTACGAGCAGTACTTC.

The chain has TRBV28 and TRBJ1-1, with D unresolved. Trimming pared 6 bases from V and 5 bases from J, leaving 10 bases between. Germline CDR1 and CDR2: MDHEN and SYDVKM. This CDR3 has 12 amino acids. The CDR3 loop reads CASRAPPTEAFF. Written as DNA, the CDR3 is TGTGCCAGCAGGGCCCCGCCAACTGAAGCTTTCTTT.

This chain connects TRBV6-5 to TRBJ1-2; 7 bases line up with TRBD1. Germline V gene lookup returns CDR1 MNHEY and CDR2 SVGAGI. This CDR3 has 14 residues. V shed 4 bases, J shed 8 bases, and the junction held 10 bases outside the gene matches. CDR3 nucleotides: TGTGCCAGCAGTTCCTCGCAGGGGGTGGGAGGCTACACCTTC. It encodes CASSSSQGVGGYTF.

This rearrangement joins TRBV5-1 to TRBJ2-5; tentatively, D is TRBD2 (5 bases). V was shortened by 0 bases and J by 3 bases, with 6 bases between the two germline ends. This CDR3 has 13 amino acids. Germline values: CDR1 SGHRS, CDR2 YFSETQ. This CDR3 is CASSLVGEETQYF. CDR3 DNA sequence: TGCGCCAGCAGCTTGGTCGGGGAAGAGACCCAGTACTTC.

V and J are TRBV30 and TRBJ1-5; possibly TRBD1 for D (5 bases). Germline CDR1 GTSNPN, CDR2 SVGIG (reference sequence). The CDR3 has 16 residues. V was clipped by 2 bases and J by 4 bases, with 18 bases between them. The CDR3 DNA follows: TGTGCCTGGAGTTTACCGGGCCCAGGGATGAATCAGCCCCAGCATTTT. This translates into CAWSLPGPGMNQPQHF.

The chain uses TRBV7-2 and TRBJ2-1; perhaps TRBD2 as D (6 bases). V was trimmed by 2 bases and J by 6 bases, leaving 11 bases between them. From germline, CDR1 is SGHTA and CDR2 FQGNSA. The CDR3 extends over 14 amino acids. The DNA for the CDR3 is TGTGCCAGCAGCTTATCCCGGGGACTCAATGAGCAGTTCTTC. Protein product: CASSLSRGLNEQFF.

The chain couples TRBV7-6 to TRBJ2-7, with TRBD2 as a possible D gene (6 bases). Germline V gene lookup returns CDR1 SGHVS and CDR2 FNYEAQ. V was pared by 3 bases and J by 9 bases, with 27 bases between. The length of the CDR3 is 17 residues. The CDR3 region is CASSLVGGRGTEGLQYF. The CDR3 bases are TGTGCCAGCAGCTTGGTCGGGGGTCGGGGGACTGAAGGATTGCAGTACTTC.

The V call is TRBV28, the J call TRBJ1-5; D unresolved. The length of the CDR3 is 14 residues. Germline CDR1 reads MDHEN; CDR2 reads SYDVKM. Trimming removed 5 bases from V and 4 bases from J, with 12 bases in between. The CDR3 coding sequence is TGTGCCAGCAGTCCCCGGGTCCGGAATCAGCCCCAGCATTTT. It encodes CASSPRVRNQPQHF.

The rearrangement joins TRBV7-8 to TRBJ2-7; no definite D call. Trimming removed 4 bases from V and 2 bases from J, with 6 bases in between. Germline V gives CDR1 SGHVS, CDR2 FQNEAQ. The CDR3 runs to 12 residues. Here the CDR3 DNA reads TGTGCCAGCAGCTCGTCCCCCTACGAGCAGTACTTC. Translation gives CASSSSPYEQYF.

This clone occurred a few times. The V call is TRBV5-1, the J call TRBJ1-6; no definite D call. The CDR3 consists of 14 residues. The V gene's germline CDR1 is SGHRS and CDR2 YFSETQ. Trimming removed 3 bases from V and 0 bases from J, with 4 bases in between. CDR3 bases: TGCGCCAGCAGCTGGAGCTCCTATAATTCACCCCTCCACTTT. Translated: CASSWSSYNSPLHF.

This chain joins TRBV6-1 and TRBJ2-1; tentative D call: TRBD2 (5 bases). This CDR3 has 13 amino acids. Germline CDR1 is MNHNS and CDR2 is SASEGT. Trimming cost V 2 bases and J 12 bases, with 14 bases left between them. CDR3 sequence reads: CASSELLGVGQFF. CDR3 bases: TGTGCCAGCAGTGAATTGTTGGGAGTGGGGCAGTTCTTC.

This clone was picked up a small number of times. The chain carries TRBV7-2 and TRBJ2-3; tentative D call: TRBD1 (5 bases). V was pared by 1 base and J by 2 bases, with 10 bases between. The V gene's germline CDR1 is SGHTA and CDR2 FQGNSA. The CDR3 contains 15 residues. This chain's CDR3 is CASSLVVRATDTQYF. The CDR3 DNA follows: TGTGCCAGCAGCTTAGTTGTCAGGGCCACAGATACGCAGTATTTT.

The CDR3 DNA sequence: TGTGCCAGCAGCCCCGGGTCGGTGGGAGGAAGCAATCAGCCCCAGCATTTT. It codes for CASSPGSVGGSNQPQHF. V gene TRBV7-9 combines with J gene TRBJ1-5; D gene unclear. The CDR3 has 17 residues. V shed 5 bases and J shed 1 base, with 18 bases lying between them. CDR1 is SEHNR and CDR2 is FQNEAQ in the germline V gene (reference sequence). Full variable domain (outside the CDR3, taken from reference TRBV7-9 and TRBJ1-5): DTGVSQNPRHKITKRGQNVTFRCDPISEHNRLYWYRQTLGQGPEFLTYFQNEAQLEKSRLLSDRFSAERPKGSFSTLEIQRTEQGDSAMYLCASSPGSVGGSNQPQHFGDGTRLSIL.

V is TRBV6-5 and J is TRBJ2-2; 9 positions agree with TRBD1. This CDR3 has 14 amino acids. Germline values: CDR1 MNHEY, CDR2 SVGAGI. V was pared by 5 bases and J by 3 bases, with 1 base of the junction left unmatched. The CDR3 spells CASSRQGDTGELFF. CDR3 nucleotides: TGTGCCAGCAGTCGACAGGGGGACACCGGGGAGCTGTTTTTT.

This chain uses TRBV27 with TRBJ1-6; possibly TRBD1 for D (5 bases). The CDR3 sequence is 13 residues long. Per germline, CDR1 MNHEY and CDR2 SMNVEV (reference sequence). The V end lost 10 bases, the J end lost 6 bases, and 13 bases lay between the germline ends. CDR3: CATGTEINSPLHF. The CDR3 DNA follows: TGTGCCACCGGGACGGAAATTAATTCACCCCTCCACTTT.

The chain uses TRBV19 and TRBJ1-2; TRBD1 matches at 9 bases. Trimming took 5 bases from V and 10 from J; bases not matched to a gene: 11. Germline V gene data show CDR1 as LNHDA and CDR2 as SQIVND (reference sequence). The length of the CDR3 is 14 residues. CDR3 protein: CASSPDRDREVYTF. The CDR3 DNA follows: TGTGCCAGTAGTCCTGACCGGGACAGGGAGGTCTACACCTTC.

This chain links TRBV15 with TRBJ2-5; D is possibly TRBD1 (7 bases). The germline V gene encodes CDR1 LNHNV and CDR2 YYDKDF (reference sequence). With 5 bases removed from V and 1 base from J, the gap between germline ends came to 14 bases. The CDR3 contains 15 residues. CDR3 bases: TGTGCCACCAGCGGAGGGGGCAGGGGCCAAGAGACCCAGTACTTC. Its translation is CATSGGGRGQETQYF.

V and J are TRBV7-6 and TRBJ2-7; possible D gene TRBD2, 5 bases. CDR3 length: 12 residues. The germline gives CDR1 SGHVS, CDR2 FNYEAQ. The V and J ends lost 8 bases and 2 bases respectively, with 10 bases between them. CDR3 sequence: CASGSITYEQYF. The CDR3 DNA reads TGTGCCAGCGGGAGTATAACCTACGAGCAGTACTTC.

This clone occurred once. This rearrangement joins TRBV5-1 to TRBJ1-4; 8 nucleotides match TRBD1. This CDR3 is built from 15 residues. The germline CDR1 and CDR2 sequences are SGHRS and YFSETQ. V shed 6 bases and J 8 bases; nucleotides not matched to a gene: 12. CDR3 residues: CASTPRTGQGEKLFF. The CDR3, as DNA: TGCGCCAGCACTCCGAGGACAGGGCAGGGAGAAAAACTGTTTTTT.

This clone was found once. The chain carries TRBV6-2 or TRBV6-3 and TRBJ2-7; perhaps TRBD1 as D (5 bases). Germline lookup yields CDR1 MNHEY and CDR2 SVGEGT. V dropped 4 bases and J dropped 3 bases, with 7 bases sitting between them. The CDR3 loop spans 12 amino acids. For the CDR3, the DNA is TGTGCCAGCAGTTTGACAGTCTACGAGCAGTACTTC. This codes for CASSLTVYEQYF.

The chain joins TRBV29-1 to TRBJ1-2; TRBD1 might be the D (6 bases). Per the germline V gene, CDR1 is SQVTM and CDR2 is ANQGSEA. V was cut by 0 bases and J by 3 bases, with 8 bases left in between. This CDR3 is 13 amino acids long. The CDR3 spells CSVEEYRDYGYTF. CDR3 coding DNA: TGCAGCGTTGAAGAGTACAGGGACTATGGCTACACCTTC.

CDR3 residues: CASSVGLAGGLQETQYF. The CDR3 nucleotides are TGTGCCAGCAGCGTGGGACTAGCGGGAGGACTCCAAGAGACCCAGTACTTC. The V call is TRBV9, the J call TRBJ2-5, with 15 bases lining up with TRBD2. V gave up 2 bases and J gave up 1 base; unmatched junction bases: 3. Germline values: CDR1 SGDLS, CDR2 YYNGEE. The CDR3 length is 17 residues.

The rearrangement uses TRBV29-1 and TRBJ2-5; no clear D. There are 13 residues in the CDR3. Germline CDR1 reads SQVTM; CDR2 reads ANQGSEA. V was pared by 3 bases and J by 3 bases, with 11 bases between. The CDR3 bases are TGCAGCGTTGACCCGCATCCTAAAGAGACCCAGTACTTC. Translation: CSVDPHPKETQYF.

The chain couples TRBV7-2 to TRBJ2-1, with D perhaps being TRBD1 or TRBD2 (5 bases each). CDR1 and CDR2 from the germline V gene are SGHTA and FQGNSA. CDR3 length: 14 amino acids. V was shortened by 1 base and J by 5 bases, with 9 bases between the two germline ends. The CDR3 DNA sequence: TGTGCCAGCAGCTTAGTGGGACGCGACAATGAGCAGTTCTTC. This encodes CASSLVGRDNEQFF.